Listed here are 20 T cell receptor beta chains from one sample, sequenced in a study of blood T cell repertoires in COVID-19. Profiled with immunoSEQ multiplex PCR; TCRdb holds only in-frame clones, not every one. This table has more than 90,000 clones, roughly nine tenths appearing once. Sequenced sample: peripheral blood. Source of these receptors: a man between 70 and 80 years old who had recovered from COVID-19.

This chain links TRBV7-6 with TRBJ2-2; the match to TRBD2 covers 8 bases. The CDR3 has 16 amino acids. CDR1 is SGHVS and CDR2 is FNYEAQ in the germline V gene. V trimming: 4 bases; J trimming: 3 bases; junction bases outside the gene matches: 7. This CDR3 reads CASSSGSGSYTGELFF. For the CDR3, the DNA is TGTGCCAGCAGCTCGGGGAGCGGGAGCTACACCGGGGAGCTGTTTTTT.

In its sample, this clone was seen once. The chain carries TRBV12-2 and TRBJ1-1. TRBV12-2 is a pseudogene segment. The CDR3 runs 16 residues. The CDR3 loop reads CASRLARSERNTEAFF. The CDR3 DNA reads TGTGCAAGTCGCTTAGCTCGGAGCGAGCGGAACACTGAAGCTTTCTTT.

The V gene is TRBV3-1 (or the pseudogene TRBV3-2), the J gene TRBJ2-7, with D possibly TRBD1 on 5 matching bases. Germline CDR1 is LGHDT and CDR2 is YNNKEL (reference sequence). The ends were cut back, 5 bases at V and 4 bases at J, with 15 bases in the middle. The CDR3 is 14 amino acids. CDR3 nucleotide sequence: TGTGCCAGCAGCGAGGAAGGGGTCACGTACGAGCAGTACTTC. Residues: CASSEEGVTYEQYF.

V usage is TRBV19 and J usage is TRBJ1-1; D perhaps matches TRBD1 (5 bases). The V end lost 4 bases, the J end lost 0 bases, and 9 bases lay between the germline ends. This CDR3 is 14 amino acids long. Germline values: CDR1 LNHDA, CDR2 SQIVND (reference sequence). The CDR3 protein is CASSNQGMNTEAFF. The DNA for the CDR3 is TGTGCCAGTAGTAATCAGGGCATGAACACTGAAGCTTTCTTT.

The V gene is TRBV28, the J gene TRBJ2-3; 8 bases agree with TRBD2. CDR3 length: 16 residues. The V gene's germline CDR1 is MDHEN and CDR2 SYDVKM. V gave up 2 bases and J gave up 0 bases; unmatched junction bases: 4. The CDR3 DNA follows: TGTGCCAGCAGTTTACTACTAGCGGTTAGCACAGATACGCAGTATTTT. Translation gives CASSLLLAVSTDTQYF.

CDR3 bases: TGCGCCAGCAGCCAAGAACAAAACGCTCCTCTGAACACCGGGGAGCTGTTTTTT. This encodes CASSQEQNAPLNTGELFF. This rearrangement joins TRBV4-3 to TRBJ2-2, with D unclear. CDR3 length: 18 residues. Germline values: CDR1 LGHNA, CDR2 YSLEER. V was clipped by 0 bases and J by 1 base, with 15 bases between them.

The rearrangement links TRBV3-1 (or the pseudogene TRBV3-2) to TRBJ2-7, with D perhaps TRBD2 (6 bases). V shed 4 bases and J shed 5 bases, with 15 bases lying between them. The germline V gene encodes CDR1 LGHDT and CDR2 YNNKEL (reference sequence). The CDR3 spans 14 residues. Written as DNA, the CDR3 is TGTGCCAGCAGCCTAAGGGAGGCCCTAGACGAGCAGTACTTC. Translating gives CASSLREALDEQYF.

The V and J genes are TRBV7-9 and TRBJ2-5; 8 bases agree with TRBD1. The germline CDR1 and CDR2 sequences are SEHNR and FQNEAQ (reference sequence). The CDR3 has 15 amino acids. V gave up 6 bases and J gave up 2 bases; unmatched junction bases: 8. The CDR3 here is CASRLTGGWQETQYF. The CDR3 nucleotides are TGTGCCAGCAGGCTCACAGGGGGATGGCAAGAGACCCAGTACTTC.

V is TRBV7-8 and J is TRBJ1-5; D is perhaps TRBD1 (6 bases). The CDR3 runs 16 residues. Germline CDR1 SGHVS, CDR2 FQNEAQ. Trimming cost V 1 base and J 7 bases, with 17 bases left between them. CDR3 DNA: TGTGCCAGCAGCTTAGTCACAGGGCGACGGTGGCAGCCCCAGCATTTT. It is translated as CASSLVTGRRWQPQHF.

The CDR3 DNA follows: TGTGCCAGCAGCAGACAGGGGTTCGATCAGCCCCAGCATTTT. Translated, it gives CASSRQGFDQPQHF. J is TRBJ1-5 and V is TRBV6-5; 8 bases are a match to TRBD1. Germline lookup yields CDR1 MNHEY and CDR2 SVGAGI. V trimming: 6 bases; J trimming: 5 bases; junction bases outside the gene matches: 6. The CDR3 has 14 residues.

CDR3 sequence: CASSFGGVGSPLHF. The DNA of the CDR3 is TGTGCCAGCAGCTTTGGGGGGGTGGGATCACCCCTCCACTTT. The chain carries TRBV7-2 and TRBJ1-6; D may be TRBD1 (5 bases). Per the germline V gene, CDR1 is SGHTA and CDR2 is FQGNSA. The length of the CDR3 is 14 residues. V lost 3 bases and J lost 10, with 13 bases in between. Combining the CDR3 with reference TRBV7-2 and TRBJ1-6 gives the whole variable domain GAGVSQSPSNKVTEKGKDVELRCDPISGHTALYWYRQSLGQGLEFLIYFQGNSAPDKSGLPSDRFSAERTGGSVSTLTIQRTQQEDSAVYLCASSFGGVGSPLHFGNGTRLTVT.

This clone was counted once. The CDR3 bases are TGTGCCAGCAGAGGGCTAGCGGGAGGGCCTGGCTACAATGAGCAGTTCTTC. This encodes CASRGLAGGPGYNEQFF. The V and J genes are TRBV28 and TRBJ2-1, with 12 bases that match TRBD2. Germline values: CDR1 MDHEN, CDR2 SYDVKM. The CDR3 loop spans 17 amino acids. V shed 6 bases, J shed 3 bases, and the junction held 9 bases outside the gene matches. Using reference TRBV28 and TRBJ2-1 for the parts outside the CDR3, the full variable domain is DVKVTQSSRYLVKRTGEKVFLECVQDMDHENMFWYRQDPGLGLRLIYFSYDVKMKEKGDIPEGYSVSREKKERFSLILESASTNQTSMYLCASRGLAGGPGYNEQFFGPGTRLTVL.

In DNA, the CDR3 is TGCGCCAGCCGCCACGACAGGGGGATCCAAGAGACCCAGTACTTC. Translation gives CASRHDRGIQETQYF. The gene calls are TRBV5-1 and TRBJ2-5; TRBD1 aligns across 9 bases. CDR3 size: 15 residues. The germline V gene encodes CDR1 SGHRS and CDR2 YFSETQ. Unmatched junction bases numbered 8, after V lost 7 bases and J lost 1 base.

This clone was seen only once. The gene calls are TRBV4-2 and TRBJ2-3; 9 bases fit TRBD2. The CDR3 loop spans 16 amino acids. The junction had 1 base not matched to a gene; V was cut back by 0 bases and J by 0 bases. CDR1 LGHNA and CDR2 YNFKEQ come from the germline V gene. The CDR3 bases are TGTGCCAGCAGCCAAGAACTAGCGGGCAGCACAGATACGCAGTATTTT. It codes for CASSQELAGSTDTQYF.

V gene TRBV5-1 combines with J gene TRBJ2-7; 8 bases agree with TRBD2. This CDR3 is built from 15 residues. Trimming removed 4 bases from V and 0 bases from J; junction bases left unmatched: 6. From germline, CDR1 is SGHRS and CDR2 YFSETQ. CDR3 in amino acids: CASSKGGGNSYEQYF. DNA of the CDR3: TGCGCCAGCAGCAAAGGCGGGGGGAACTCCTACGAGCAGTACTTC.

The CDR3 region has the DNA TGTGCCAGCAGCTTAAGTGTCCGGGGTGCAACAGATACGCAGTATTTT. Amino acids: CASSLSVRGATDTQYF. This chain links TRBV11-2 with TRBJ2-3; a weak D match, TRBD2 (5 bases). Germline V CDR1 and CDR2: SGHAT, FQNNGV. The CDR3 runs to 16 residues. V lost 2 bases, J lost 3 bases, and 15 bases lay in between.

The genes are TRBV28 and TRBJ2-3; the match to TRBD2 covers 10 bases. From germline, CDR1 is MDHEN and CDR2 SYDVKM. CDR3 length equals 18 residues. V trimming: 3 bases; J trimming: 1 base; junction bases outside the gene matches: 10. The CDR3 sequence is CASSFPLSLAGGTDTQYF. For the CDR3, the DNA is TGTGCCAGCAGTTTTCCTCTTTCTCTAGCGGGAGGCACAGATACGCAGTATTTT.

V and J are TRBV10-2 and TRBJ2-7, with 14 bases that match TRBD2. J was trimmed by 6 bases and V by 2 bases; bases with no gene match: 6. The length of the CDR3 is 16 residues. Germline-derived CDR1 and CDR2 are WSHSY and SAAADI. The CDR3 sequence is CASSEAGLAGAGEQYF. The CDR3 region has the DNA TGCGCCAGCAGTGAGGCGGGACTAGCGGGAGCTGGCGAGCAGTACTTC.

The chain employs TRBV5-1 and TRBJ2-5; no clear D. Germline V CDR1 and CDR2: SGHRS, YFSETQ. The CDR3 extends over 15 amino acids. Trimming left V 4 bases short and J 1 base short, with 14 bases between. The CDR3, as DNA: TGCGCCAGCAGCAACCCCTCCGGTTCCCAAGAGACCCAGTACTTC. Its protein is CASSNPSGSQETQYF. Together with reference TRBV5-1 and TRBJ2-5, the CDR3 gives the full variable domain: KAGVTQTPRYLIKTRGQQVTLSCSPISGHRSVSWYQQTPGQGLQFLFEYFSETQRNKGNFPGRFSGRQFSNSRSEMNVSTLELGDSALYLCASSNPSGSQETQYFGPGTRLLVL.

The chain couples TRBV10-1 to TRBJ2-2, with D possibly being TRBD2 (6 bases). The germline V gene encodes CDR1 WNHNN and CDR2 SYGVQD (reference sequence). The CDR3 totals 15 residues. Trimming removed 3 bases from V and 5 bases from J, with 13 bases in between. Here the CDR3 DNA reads TGCGCCAGCAGTGATGGGGGGTCCGGGACCGGGGAGCTGTTTTTT. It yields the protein CASSDGGSGTGELFF.